Reported below is one T cell receptor beta chain. Within the sample, other DNA sequences also encode this same CDR3. V dropped 5 bases and J dropped 2; count of bases not matched to a gene: 1. Germline assignment: CDR1 SNHLY and CDR2 FYNNEI. The CDR3 runs to 13 residues. This entry comes from a study of blood T cell repertoires in COVID-19. Libraries were prepared by immunoSEQ multiplex PCR; TCRdb keeps only in-frame clonotypes and omits some of them. In the table there are around 200,000 clones, around nine tenths of which are singletons. Source material: PBMCs or T cells enriched from blood (not recorded which). The TCR sequence derives from a woman younger than 45 who had been exposed to COVID-19. This rearrangement joins TRBV2 to TRBJ2-7; TRBD1 aligns across 9 bases. CDR3 sequence reads: CASSRDRAYEQYF. The CDR3 DNA is TGTGCCAGCAGTCGGGACAGGGCCTACGAGCAGTACTTC.